The 20 T cell receptor beta chains listed next were all sequenced from one sample in a study of CD8+ T cells in alopecia areata. Extraction of RNA preceded its reverse transcription into cDNA, which served as the sequencing template. Sequenced by immunoSEQ multiplex PCR; TCRdb stores in-frame clones only, minus some. The repertoire holds 65,000 to 75,000 clones, about half seen once, with about 15% in the top ten. The sequences come from CD8+ T cells sorted from blood, collected at week 0. The receptors here all came from a human donor with alopecia areata.

This clone was recorded many times. The rearrangement links TRBV7-9 to TRBJ2-7, with 9 nucleotides matching TRBD1. Germline lookup yields CDR1 SEHNR and CDR2 FQNEAQ (reference sequence). The length of the CDR3 is 13 residues. The trim removed 5 bases at V and 3 bases at J, leaving 2 bases unmatched. CDR3 nucleotide sequence: TGTGCCAGCAGCCCGGGACAGGGCTACGAGCAGTACTTC. Its translation is CASSPGQGYEQYF.

The chain employs TRBV7-9 and TRBJ1-4, with D perhaps matching TRBD1 (5 bases). Trimming shortened V by 5 bases and J by 0 bases, and 7 bases separated the two germline ends. CDR1 is SEHNR and CDR2 is FQNEAQ in the germline V gene (reference sequence). The CDR3 is 14 residues long. CDR3 sequence (DNA): TGTGCCAGCAGCCGACAGTCAACTAATGAAAAACTGTTTTTT. This translates into CASSRQSTNEKLFF. The variable domain in full, completed from reference TRBV7-9 and TRBJ1-4, reads DTGVSQNPRHKITKRGQNVTFRCDPISEHNRLYWYRQTLGQGPEFLTYFQNEAQLEKSRLLSDRFSAERPKGSFSTLEIQRTEQGDSAMYLCASSRQSTNEKLFFGSGTQLSVL.

This clone was seen a handful of times. The CDR3 spells CASSQGTSGSNEQYF. In DNA form, the CDR3 reads TGCGCCAGCAGCCAAGGGACTAGCGGGAGTAACGAGCAGTACTTC. The chain has TRBV4-1 and TRBJ2-7, with 13 nucleotides matching TRBD2. The CDR3 spans 15 residues. Losses at the gene ends were 1 base for V and 5 bases for J; bases not matched to a gene: 2. The germline V gene encodes CDR1 MGHRA and CDR2 YSYEKL.

In this sample, this clone turned up a few times. Other DNA sequences in this sample translate to the same CDR3. The rearrangement uses TRBV29-1 and TRBJ2-7, with 9 bases identical to TRBD2. The V and J ends lost 6 bases and 2 bases, in that order; junction bases with no gene match: 2. The CDR3 sequence is 12 residues long. Germline V gene lookup returns CDR1 SQVTM and CDR2 ANQGSEA. As DNA, the CDR3 is TGCAGCGTCGCGGGAGGGCCCTACGAGCAGTACTTC. Its protein is CSVAGGPYEQYF.

This clone was detected ten times or more. The genes are TRBV30 and TRBJ2-3; TRBD1 matches at 7 bases. Germline assignment: CDR1 GTSNPN and CDR2 SVGIG (reference sequence). V was pared by 8 bases and J by 3 bases, with 8 bases of the junction left unmatched. The CDR3 covers 13 residues. This chain's CDR3 is CALNRGLTDTQYF. CDR3 nucleotides: TGTGCCCTCAACAGGGGCTTAACAGATACGCAGTATTTT.

This clone came up a few times. CDR3 bases: TGTGCCAGCTCACAGAGGGTTGAGGCCTACGAGCAGTACTTC. It yields the protein CASSQRVEAYEQYF. V and J are TRBV18 and TRBJ2-7; a weak D match, TRBD2 (5 bases). Trimming took 4 bases from V and 2 from J, leaving 12 bases between them. This CDR3 has 14 amino acids. Germline values: CDR1 KGHSH, CDR2 LQKENI.

In its sample, this clone was seen once. V and J are TRBV6-1 and TRBJ1-1; tentative D call: TRBD1 (6 bases). Per the germline V gene, CDR1 is MNHNS and CDR2 is SASEGT. The CDR3 consists of 15 residues. V was cut by 2 bases and J by 0 bases, with 10 bases left in between. The CDR3 sequence is CASSERGGMNTEAFF. CDR3 nucleotides: TGTGCCAGCAGTGAACGAGGGGGAATGAACACTGAAGCTTTCTTT.

This clone showed up just a few times. The V and J genes are TRBV27 and TRBJ2-7; weak D call: TRBD1 (5 bases). The germline CDR1 and CDR2 sequences are MNHEY and SMNVEV (reference sequence). The CDR3 extends over 15 amino acids. With 4 bases removed from V and 0 bases from J, the gap between germline ends came to 13 bases. The CDR3: CASSYQETASYEQYF. DNA for the CDR3: TGTGCCAGCAGTTACCAAGAGACAGCCTCCTACGAGCAGTACTTC.

This clone was detected many times. J is TRBJ2-7 and V is TRBV4-2, with a possible D match to TRBD1 (5 bases). The germline CDR1 and CDR2 sequences are LGHNA and YNFKEQ. CDR3 length: 13 amino acids. Deletions cut 4 bases from V and 6 bases from J, with 13 bases between. The CDR3 loop is CASSLPLDSEQYF. CDR3 nucleotides: TGTGCCAGCAGCCTACCCCTAGACAGCGAGCAGTACTTC.

This clone was seen only once. This rearrangement joins TRBV25-1 to TRBJ1-1; D is ambiguous. This CDR3 is 14 amino acids long. Deletions cut 3 bases from V and 3 bases from J, with 11 bases between. Germline V gene data show CDR1 as MGHDK and CDR2 as SYGVNS. Written as DNA, the CDR3 is TGTGCCAGCAGTGATTGGCCCCTGGACACTGAAGCTTTCTTT. It translates to CASSDWPLDTEAFF.

V gene TRBV9 combines with J gene TRBJ2-3; TRBD2 agrees at 7 bases. J was trimmed by 2 bases and V by 0 bases; bases with no gene match: 6. This CDR3 is built from 16 residues. Germline V gene sequence: CDR1 SGDLS, CDR2 YYNGEE. The CDR3 nucleotides read TGTGCCAGCAGCGTAGGTCCTAGCGGTTTCACAGATACGCAGTATTTT. Translating it yields CASSVGPSGFTDTQYF.

The V gene is TRBV29-1, the J gene TRBJ1-1, with D perhaps TRBD1 (5 bases). V lost 6 bases, J lost 4 bases, and 12 bases lay in between. This CDR3 has 12 amino acids. Germline assignment: CDR1 SQVTM and CDR2 ANQGSEA. The CDR3 DNA sequence: TGCAGCGTCCCTCTCGGGGGCACTGAAGCTTTCTTT. Amino acids: CSVPLGGTEAFF.

Turning to this clone: Other DNA sequences in the sample encode the same CDR3. This chain links TRBV4-1 with TRBJ1-1; unclear D gene. The V end lost 0 bases, the J end lost 5 bases, and 4 bases lay between the germline ends. Germline V lookup: CDR1 MGHRA, CDR2 YSYEKL. The CDR3 runs to 12 residues. The chain's CDR3 is CASSQDRTEAFF. CDR3 bases: TGCGCCAGCAGCCAAGACCGGACTGAAGCTTTCTTT.

In this sample, this clone turned up many times. This chain links TRBV11-2 with TRBJ2-2; 7 nucleotides agree with TRBD1. The junction had 7 bases not matched to a gene; V was cut back by 6 bases and J by 3 bases. CDR1 SGHAT and CDR2 FQNNGV come from the germline V gene. The CDR3 has 15 amino acids. CDR3 nucleotides: TGTGCCAGCAGTCCCGGGACAGCCTACACCGGGGAGCTGTTTTTT. This codes for CASSPGTAYTGELFF.

In its sample, this clone was seen once. The rearrangement uses TRBV9 and TRBJ2-2; 7 bases agree with TRBD1. The CDR3 spans 13 residues. The junction had 3 bases not matched to a gene; V was cut back by 6 bases and J by 4 bases. CDR1 and CDR2 from the germline V gene are SGDLS and YYNGEE. The CDR3 bases are TGTGCCAGCAAGGGGGCGCGCACCGGGGAGCTGTTTTTT. Encoded protein: CASKGARTGELFF.

This clone has just a few counts. V and J are TRBV7-3 and TRBJ2-1; the match to TRBD1 covers 8 bases. The CDR3 extends over 12 amino acids. Germline CDR1 reads SGHTA; CDR2 reads FQGTGA. Trimming cost V 4 bases and J 10 bases; bases outside gene matches: 3. DNA of the CDR3: TGTGCCAGCAGCTCGGGACAGGAAGAGCAGTTCTTC. Its protein is CASSSGQEEQFF. Filled out from reference TRBV7-3 and TRBJ2-1, the complete variable domain reads GAGVSQTPSNKVTEKGKYVELRCDPISGHTALYWYRQSLGQGPEFLIYFQGTGAADDSGLPNDRFFAVRPEGSVSTLKIQRTERGDSAVYLCASSSGQEEQFFGPGTRLTVL.

This clone was seen at least ten times. This sequence joins TRBV5-6 and TRBJ2-7; 13 bases are a match to TRBD2. From germline, CDR1 is SGHDT and CDR2 YYEEEE. Losses at the gene ends were 4 bases for V and 5 bases for J; bases not matched to a gene: 9. The CDR3 runs 16 residues. CDR3 in DNA: TGTGCCAGCAGCCCAACCGGACTAGCGGGAGCTCACGAGCAGTACTTC. This translates into CASSPTGLAGAHEQYF.

The chain links TRBV27 to TRBJ2-1; D unresolved. The CDR3 loop spans 13 amino acids. The germline gives CDR1 MNHEY, CDR2 SMNVEV (reference sequence). V shed 3 bases and J shed 9 bases, with 12 bases lying between them. The CDR3 sequence is CASSFGLKGEQFF. The CDR3 coding sequence is TGTGCCAGCAGTTTTGGCCTAAAGGGTGAGCAGTTCTTC.

This sequence joins TRBV7-6 and TRBJ2-7; D is undetermined. V lost 0 bases, J lost 2 bases, and 8 bases lay in between. CDR1 is SGHVS and CDR2 is FNYEAQ in the germline V gene. There are 14 residues in the CDR3. The CDR3 coding sequence is TGTGCCAGCAGCTTAGCCGGGCAGACCTACGAGCAGTACTTC. As protein: CASSLAGQTYEQYF.

J is TRBJ2-7 and V is TRBV7-9; 8 bases are a match to TRBD2. Losses at the gene ends were 6 bases for V and 3 bases for J; bases not matched to a gene: 22. The CDR3 contains 19 residues. Looked up from germline, CDR1 is SEHNR and CDR2 is FQNEAQ (reference sequence). CDR3 sequence reads: CASSSTGTGDGTRIYEQYF. CDR3 sequence (DNA): TGTGCCAGCAGTTCCACCGGGACGGGCGACGGGACTAGAATCTACGAGCAGTACTTC.